This T cell receptor beta chain was captured in a study of control samples from healthy donors and cancer patients. This clone has more than one count but fewer than ten. TCRdb keeps only in-frame clones here, not all; method: immunoSEQ multiplex PCR. The sample has tens of thousands of clones, nearly 85% seen once. The CDR3 has 18 residues. Germline CDR1 reads SGHDT; CDR2 reads YYEEEE. Unmatched junction bases numbered 16, after V lost 1 base and J lost 8 bases. The specimen was blood. The clonotype was recovered from a man in his forties or fifties in good health. The V gene is TRBV5-6, the J gene TRBJ1-3, with 9 bases fitting TRBD1. CDR3 sequence: CASSLLGQGHSRSDTIYF. CDR3 nucleotide sequence: TGTGCCAGCAGCTTGTTGGGACAGGGTCATTCTCGGTCGGACACCATATATTTT.